The 27 T cell receptor beta chains below all came from one sample that was sequenced in a study of blood T cell repertoires in COVID-19 (dated by TCRdb to 2018 to 2021). Library prep was done by the immunoSEQ multiplex PCR assay. TCRdb obtained this table from immuneACCESS and retained in-frame rearrangements with V and J assigned. These tables miss some clones; where compared with another copy, unresolved V genes account for less than half of the shortfall, and the remainder is unexplained. For this sample there are some 100,000 clones; about 80% appear just once. The ten biggest clones cover under 35% of the sample. What was sequenced was peripheral blood. The receptor source for this set is a man in his 70s with active or convalescent COVID-19.

The chain combines TRBV6-1 with TRBJ2-5, with a tentative D call TRBD2 (7 bases). The germline gives CDR1 MNHNS, CDR2 SASEGT. V lost 4 bases and J lost 4, with 19 bases in between. The CDR3 is 16 residues long. This CDR3 is CASSAVGGVVRETQYF. CDR3 DNA: TGTGCCAGCAGTGCGGTAGGGGGGGTAGTCAGAGAGACCCAGTACTTC.

The J gene is TRBJ2-1, the V gene TRBV6-6; D may be TRBD1 (6 bases). CDR1 MNHNY and CDR2 SVGAGI come from the germline V gene (reference sequence). The V gene lost 6 bases and the J gene lost 7 bases, with 13 bases spanning the gap. This CDR3 contains 13 residues. The CDR3 nucleotides read TGTGCCAGCAGCCTGGACAGCTGGAATGAGCAGTTCTTC. Its translation: CASSLDSWNEQFF.

About this clone: The sample carries other DNA sequences with the same CDR3. The genes are TRBV6-5 and TRBJ1-6; 7 bases match TRBD1. The CDR3 length is 14 residues. J gave up 10 bases and V 6 bases, and 9 bases lay outside the gene matches. Germline CDR1 MNHEY, CDR2 SVGAGI. The CDR3 DNA sequence: TGTGCCAGCAGCTCCGACAGGGTAGCCTCACCCCTCCACTTT. As protein: CASSSDRVASPLHF.

The gene calls are TRBV7-2 and TRBJ2-1, with 8 bases aligning to TRBD2. In germline, CDR1 is SGHTA, CDR2 FQGNSA. The CDR3 is made up of 17 amino acids. V shed 4 bases, J shed 10 bases, and the junction held 18 bases outside the gene matches. The DNA of the CDR3 is TGTGCCAGCAGCTCTCGTACGGGACTAGGCCAAATGGGGGAGCAGTTCTTC. Translated: CASSSRTGLGQMGEQFF.

The chain links TRBV19 to TRBJ2-1; D is unclear. The CDR3 spans 13 residues. V was pared by 3 bases and J by 5 bases, with 8 bases between. Germline loops: CDR1 LNHDA, CDR2 SQIVND (reference sequence). CDR3 region: CASSIIRDNEQFF. CDR3 coding DNA: TGTGCCAGTAGTATTATCCGTGACAATGAGCAGTTCTTC.

This chain links TRBV10-3 with TRBJ2-3, with D possibly matching TRBD2 (6 bases). Germline V CDR1 and CDR2: ENHRY, SYGVKD. V was shortened by 4 bases and J by 0 bases, with 17 bases between the two germline ends. The CDR3 spans 17 residues. CDR3 in DNA: TGTGCCATCAGTGCACCCAGGGACTTCTTTAGCACAGATACGCAGTATTTT. Translation: CAISAPRDFFSTDTQYF.

This clone occurred once. DNA for the CDR3: TGTGCCAGCCCTAATTCGGGACTAGCTTCGCGGGCAGAGTACTTC. Amino acids: CASPNSGLASRAEYF. V is TRBV25-1 and J is TRBJ2-7, with TRBD2 identical over 9 bases. V lost 8 bases, J lost 11 bases, and 19 bases stayed unmatched. Germline assignment: CDR1 MGHDK and CDR2 SYGVNS. The CDR3 spans 15 residues.

This chain connects TRBV23-1 to TRBJ2-5, with D perhaps matching TRBD1 (5 bases). TRBV23-1 is placed among ORFs of uncertain function. The CDR3 is made up of 18 amino acids. V was pared by 4 bases and J by 2 bases, with 23 bases between. The CDR3 reads CASSRCPRATQRQETQYF. CDR3 nucleotide sequence: TGCGCCAGCAGTCGGTGCCCCAGGGCAACCCAACGTCAAGAGACCCAGTACTTC.

This sequence joins TRBV7-2 and TRBJ2-6, with TRBD1 identical over 8 bases. Germline-derived CDR1 and CDR2 are SGHTA and FQGNSA. J lost 0 bases, V lost 2 bases, and 9 bases had no gene match. The CDR3 has 19 amino acids. CDR3 coding DNA: TGTGCCAGCAGCTTAAGGCCAGGGGGCTCGAGCTCTGGGGCCAACGTCCTGACTTTC. This codes for CASSLRPGGSSSGANVLTF.

The rearrangement links TRBV5-6 to TRBJ2-1; 11 bases fit TRBD2. This CDR3 is 17 amino acids long. The V gene end was trimmed by 3 bases and the J gene end by 7 bases; junction bases not matched to a gene: 12. Germline CDR1 SGHDT, CDR2 YYEEEE. The CDR3 here is CASSSTTTSGVRNEQFF. The CDR3 DNA reads TGTGCCAGCAGCTCCACTACGACTAGCGGGGTTAGGAATGAGCAGTTCTTC.

The sample holds a few counts of this clone. The chain couples TRBV3-1 (or the pseudogene TRBV3-2) to TRBJ2-1; the match to TRBD1 covers 9 bases. The CDR3 runs to 17 residues. Germline V gives CDR1 LGHDT, CDR2 YNNKEL (reference sequence). The trim removed 1 base at V and 7 bases at J, leaving 11 bases unmatched. CDR3 sequence (DNA): TGTGCCAGCAGCCAAGTACTACCGGGACAGGGCAAGAATGAGCAGTTCTTC. Translation gives CASSQVLPGQGKNEQFF.

The rearrangement links TRBV4-3 to TRBJ2-2, with 8 nucleotides matching TRBD2. CDR3 length: 15 amino acids. J lost 6 bases, V lost 4 bases, and 7 bases had no gene match. CDR1 and CDR2 from the germline V gene are LGHNA and YSLEER. DNA of the CDR3: TGCGCCAGCAGCCCCGGGGGGGCGAGAGCCGGGGAGCTGTTTTTT. This translates into CASSPGGARAGELFF.

This chain joins TRBV6-1 and TRBJ1-2; possibly TRBD1 for D (5 bases). Germline V gene sequence: CDR1 MNHNS, CDR2 SASEGT. The CDR3 is made up of 14 amino acids. V shed 3 bases and J shed 5 bases, with 13 bases lying between them. CDR3 loop: CASSDVGAVYGYTF. DNA for the CDR3: TGTGCCAGCAGTGATGTTGGGGCAGTTTATGGCTACACCTTC.

This clone has a handful of counts. The V gene is TRBV10-3, the J gene TRBJ2-7; D may be TRBD1 (6 bases). The CDR3 is 12 amino acids. Germline CDR1 is ENHRY and CDR2 is SYGVKD. The V and J ends lost 2 bases and 8 bases respectively, with 10 bases between them. The DNA of the CDR3 is TGTGCCATCAGTGAGCCAACAGGGAAGCAGTACTTC. As protein: CAISEPTGKQYF.

This clone appeared many times. The CDR3 sequence: CASSVTGGNTGELFF. In DNA, the CDR3 is TGCGCCAGCAGCGTGACGGGGGGGAACACCGGGGAGCTGTTTTTT. The V call is TRBV5-1, the J call TRBJ2-2; 7 nucleotides match TRBD2. V was clipped by 4 bases and J by 1 base; unmatched bases: 4. The length of the CDR3 is 15 residues. Germline lookup yields CDR1 SGHRS and CDR2 YFSETQ.

This clone was detected only a few times. The rearrangement joins TRBV4-1 to TRBJ1-2; 10 bases agree with TRBD1. Germline CDR1 reads MGHRA; CDR2 reads YSYEKL. V gave up 3 bases and J gave up 6 bases; unmatched junction bases: 7. This CDR3 spans 15 amino acids. The CDR3 nucleotides are TGCGCCAGCAGCCATCTGACAGGGGGCATAGATGGCTACACCTTC. It translates to CASSHLTGGIDGYTF.

V gene TRBV9 combines with J gene TRBJ2-2; maybe TRBD2 (6 bases). The CDR3 loop spans 15 amino acids. V was trimmed by 0 bases and J by 4 bases, leaving 10 bases between them. In germline, CDR1 is SGDLS, CDR2 YYNGEE. The CDR3 DNA reads as TGTGCCAGCAGCGTAGGCGGGGTGGGCACCGGGGAGCTGTTTTTT. As protein: CASSVGGVGTGELFF.

CDR3 sequence (DNA): TGTGCCAGCAGCTTAGTATCAGGGAGGGCCACTGAAGCTTTCTTT. Encoded protein: CASSLVSGRATEAFF. The chain has TRBV11-2 and TRBJ1-1; possibly TRBD1 for D (5 bases). In germline, CDR1 is SGHAT, CDR2 FQNNGV. This CDR3 comprises 15 residues. The germline V and J ends were trimmed by 1 base and 4 bases, with 13 bases remaining between them. Together with reference TRBV11-2 and TRBJ1-1, the CDR3 gives the full variable domain: EAGVAQSPRYKIIEKRQSVAFWCNPISGHATLYWYQQILGQGPKLLIQFQNNGVVDDSQLPKDRFSAERLKGVDSTLKIQPAKLEDSAVYLCASSLVSGRATEAFFGQGTRLTVV.

The chain couples TRBV4-1 to TRBJ2-7; 10 positions match TRBD1. The CDR3 runs 15 residues. The junction had 3 bases not matched to a gene; V was cut back by 4 bases and J by 0 bases. Germline V gives CDR1 MGHRA, CDR2 YSYEKL. The CDR3 nucleotides are TGCGCCAGCAGCCGGGGACAGGGGCCCTCCTACGAGCAGTACTTC. As protein: CASSRGQGPSYEQYF.

V gene TRBV5-6 combines with J gene TRBJ2-7; D ambiguous. The CDR3 length is 12 residues. Trimming removed 1 base from V and 3 bases from J, with 5 bases in between. Germline CDR1 SGHDT, CDR2 YYEEEE. The CDR3 loop reads CASSLFSYEQYF. The CDR3 coding sequence is TGTGCCAGCAGCTTGTTCAGCTACGAGCAGTACTTC.

The chain combines TRBV6-5 with TRBJ2-2, with D perhaps matching TRBD2 (5 bases). This CDR3 spans 14 amino acids. With 1 base removed from V and 7 bases from J, the gap between germline ends came to 10 bases. Germline V lookup: CDR1 MNHEY, CDR2 SVGAGI. The chain's CDR3 is CASSYWKSGGELFF. In DNA form, the CDR3 reads TGTGCCAGCAGTTACTGGAAAAGCGGCGGGGAGCTGTTTTTT.

This sequence joins TRBV10-3 and TRBJ1-4; 7 positions match TRBD1. This CDR3 is built from 14 residues. With 3 bases clipped from V and 6 bases from J, the junction kept 4 bases outside the gene matches. CDR1 and CDR2 from the germline V gene are ENHRY and SYGVKD. Here the CDR3 reads CAISDDRADEKLFF. The CDR3 DNA follows: TGTGCCATCAGTGATGACAGGGCCGATGAAAAACTGTTTTTT.

The genes are TRBV18 and TRBJ2-2, with D maybe TRBD2 (6 bases). This CDR3 has 12 amino acids. The germline V gene has CDR1 KGHSH and CDR2 LQKENI. V shed 6 bases and J shed 4 bases, with 6 bases lying between them. The DNA for the CDR3 is TGTGCCAGCTCCGGGGGCACCGGGGAGCTGTTTTTT. As protein: CASSGGTGELFF.

Concerning this clone itself: Additional DNA sequences in this sample encode the identical CDR3. V usage is TRBV6-5 and J usage is TRBJ1-1; 7 nucleotides agree with TRBD1. Germline CDR1 is MNHEY and CDR2 is SVGAGI. With 0 bases clipped from V and 0 bases from J, the junction kept 1 base outside the gene matches. The CDR3 sequence is 15 residues long. The CDR3 loop reads CASSYSGTVNTEAFF. CDR3 sequence (DNA): TGTGCCAGCAGTTACTCCGGGACAGTGAACACTGAAGCTTTCTTT.

This rearrangement joins TRBV5-6 to TRBJ1-2; tentatively, D is TRBD1 (6 bases). Per germline, CDR1 SGHDT and CDR2 YYEEEE. V was clipped by 2 bases and J by 5 bases, with 10 bases between them. The CDR3 extends over 13 amino acids. The CDR3 DNA follows: TGTGCCAGCAGCTTAGGCAGGGGTTATGGCTACACCTTC. This sequence encodes CASSLGRGYGYTF.

The chain links TRBV28 to TRBJ2-3, with 10 bases aligning to TRBD1. CDR1 and CDR2 (germline): MDHEN, SYDVKM. The CDR3 totals 15 residues. The J segment lost 9 bases and the V segment lost 6 bases, leaving 12 bases of the junction unmatched. CDR3 DNA: TGTGCCAGCAGCTACGGACAGGGGGGCTTTGGGACGCAGTATTTT. Encoded protein: CASSYGQGGFGTQYF. Complete variable domain (other parts from reference TRBV28 and TRBJ2-3): DVKVTQSSRYLVKRTGEKVFLECVQDMDHENMFWYRQDPGLGLRLIYFSYDVKMKEKGDIPEGYSVSREKKERFSLILESASTNQTSMYLCASSYGQGGFGTQYFGPGTRLTVL.

The rearrangement links TRBV18 to TRBJ2-1, with 7 nucleotides matching TRBD2. Per the germline V gene, CDR1 is KGHSH and CDR2 is LQKENI. The CDR3 has 12 amino acids. Trimming took 8 bases from V and 4 from J; bases not matched to a gene: 2. CDR3 nucleotide sequence: TGTGCCAGCCATAGCGGGTACAATGAGCAGTTCTTC. Residues: CASHSGYNEQFF.